This T cell receptor (beta chain) was profiled in a study of shared clonotypes between healthy human individuals. The V and J ends lost 6 bases and 7 bases respectively, with 10 bases between them. The CDR3 totals 11 residues. CDR1 is SQVTM and CDR2 is ANQGSEA in the germline V gene. Unsorted PBMC replicate PCRs drew on about 0.3 ug DNA, representing around 30,000 T cell genomes. Some clones are missing from TCRdb's copy, which holds only in-frame ones; the method was immunoSEQ multiplex PCR. The sample lists about 600,000 clones, around 77% occurring once. Study-wide points: In having few donors, the study represented limited genetic and exposure-history diversity. An anticipated effect of sequencing depth on clonotype sharing among donors was recognized. Sampling covered blood only; tissue repertoires likely differ.

With respect to this clone: The antigen is unknown.

The source is a middle-aged woman in good health. Some clones in this sample may be carry-over from other donors' samples. The chain uses TRBV29-1 and TRBJ2-1; D uncertain. Input material: PBMCs. CDR3 residues: CSVRRANEQFF. The CDR3 nucleotides read TGCAGCGTGAGAAGGGCTAATGAGCAGTTCTTC.